Each of the 17 T cell receptor beta chains below was sequenced from the same sample in a study of CXCR3-negative and CXCR3-positive naive CD8 T cells. Study-wide findings and caveats: Higher TRB CDR3 hydrophobicity marked CXCR3-positive naive cells relative to CXCR3-negative naive cells.

Their cognate antigens are unknown. The TRB cDNA libraries were prepared by 5' RACE with UMI labels. From its re-call of the 5' RACE reads, TCRdb lists each CDR3 protein once, without DNA. Reported are around 160,000 distinct CDR3 sequences; the ten largest clones contain 0.25% to 0.35%. Material: naive CXCR3+ CD8+ T cells from blood. Subset given: CD45RO-CCR7+CD27+CD95- naive CD8+ T cells expressing CXCR3 (TNR3+). The receptors derive from a human donor in good health. Some clones in this sample may be carry-over from other donors' samples.

The rearrangement links TRBV7-2 to TRBJ1-4; the D call of TRBD1 rests on TCRdb alone, since no DNA is present to check it. Germline V gene sequence: CDR1 SGHTA, CDR2 FQGNSA. CDR3 length: 14 amino acids. CDR3: CASSPRRGDEKLFF.

The V gene is TRBV7-9, the J gene TRBJ1-5; TCRdb calls TRBD1, which cannot be checked without DNA. CDR3 length: 17 residues. Germline values: CDR1 SEHNR, CDR2 FQNEAQ (reference sequence). This CDR3 is CASSSTTGTVSNQPQHF.

The chain joins TRBV5-4 to TRBJ2-5; absent DNA, TCRdb's TRBD1 call cannot be checked. Germline CDR1 reads SGHNT; CDR2 reads YYREEE (reference sequence). This CDR3 has 14 amino acids. Here the CDR3 reads CASSFRTAQETQYF.

The genes are TRBV2 and TRBJ1-1. Germline loops: CDR1 SNHLY, CDR2 FYNNEI. The CDR3 is 14 amino acids. The CDR3 loop reads CASSDEGLGAEAFF.

The V and J genes are TRBV9 and TRBJ2-1. Looked up from germline, CDR1 is SGDLS and CDR2 is YYNGEE. CDR3 length: 16 amino acids. CDR3 region: CASSVDFGGVYNEQFF. Using reference TRBV9 and TRBJ2-1 for the parts outside the CDR3, the full variable domain is DSGVTQTPKHLITATGQRVTLRCSPRSGDLSVYWYQQSLDQGLQFLIQYYNGEERAKGNILERFSAQQFPDLHSELNLSSLELGDSALYFCASSVDFGGVYNEQFFGPGTRLTVL.

CDR3 in amino acids: CASSYGGPGYQQYF. This chain joins TRBV6-5 and TRBJ2-7; TCRdb picks TRBD2, but there is no DNA to check that call. This CDR3 has 14 residues. Germline values: CDR1 MNHEY, CDR2 SVGAGI.

This chain joins TRBV30 and TRBJ2-3; TCRdb calls TRBD2, which cannot be checked without DNA. This CDR3 contains 16 residues. Per germline, CDR1 GTSNPN and CDR2 SVGIG (reference sequence). CDR3 sequence: CALTSGRAPSTDTQYF. Combining the CDR3 with reference TRBV30 and TRBJ2-3 gives the whole variable domain SQTIHQWPATLVQPVGSPLSLECTVEGTSNPNLYWYRQAAGRGLQLLFYSVGIGQISSEVPQNLSASRPQDRQFILSSKKLLLSDSGFYLCALTSGRAPSTDTQYFGPGTRLTVL.

The V call is TRBV20-1, the J call TRBJ2-2; TCRdb's D gene call, TRBD1, goes unchecked for lack of DNA. This CDR3 is built from 15 residues. Germline loops: CDR1 DFQATT, CDR2 SNEGSKA (reference sequence). CDR3: CSARGGGLGPGELFF.

This rearrangement joins TRBV5-1 to TRBJ2-2; TCRdb reports TRBD1, a call that lacks DNA to check it against. The CDR3 is 16 amino acids. Germline V lookup: CDR1 SGHRS, CDR2 YFSETQ. CDR3 amino acids: CASSLVGTGNTGELFF.

The V gene is TRBV7-3, the J gene TRBJ2-5; TCRdb calls TRBD2, which cannot be checked without DNA. This CDR3 is 19 amino acids long. The germline gives CDR1 SGHTA, CDR2 FQGTGA. The CDR3 sequence: CASSLRNRGLADTEETQYF.

The chain couples TRBV4-1 to TRBJ1-1; TCRdb picks TRBD1, but there is no DNA to check that call. Germline values: CDR1 MGHRA, CDR2 YSYEKL. The CDR3 loop spans 15 amino acids. The CDR3 protein is CASSTRDGMNTEAFF.

The rearrangement joins TRBV6-2 or TRBV6-3 to TRBJ2-3; the D call of TRBD1 rests on TCRdb alone, since no DNA is present to check it. The CDR3 covers 15 residues. Germline lookup yields CDR1 MNHEY and CDR2 SVGEGT. CDR3 protein: CASSFGQPIGDTQYF.

The rearrangement joins TRBV7-6 to TRBJ2-1; with no DNA, the TCRdb D assignment of TRBD2 cannot be verified. Germline V gives CDR1 SGHVS, CDR2 FNYEAQ. This CDR3 spans 16 amino acids. CDR3 loop: CASRQKAGGPNNEQFF.

The chain recombines TRBV4-1 with TRBJ2-1; the D call from TCRdb, TRBD2, cannot be confirmed without DNA. Germline V lookup: CDR1 MGHRA, CDR2 YSYEKL. The CDR3 length is 17 residues. CDR3: CASSQDQLAGSYNEQFF.

V usage is TRBV25-1 and J usage is TRBJ2-3; TCRdb's D gene call, TRBD2, goes unchecked for lack of DNA. The V gene's germline CDR1 is MGHDK and CDR2 SYGVNS. This CDR3 has 17 residues. The chain's CDR3 is CASSEFGSSGRLDTQYF.

The rearrangement uses TRBV12-3 or TRBV12-4 and TRBJ1-1; the D gene TCRdb calls, TRBD1, cannot be checked with no DNA. The length of the CDR3 is 18 residues. This CDR3 reads CASSLPPGTGVEDTEAFF.

The chain uses TRBV20-1 and TRBJ2-1. The CDR3 runs 13 residues. Germline V gene sequence: CDR1 DFQATT, CDR2 SNEGSKA (reference sequence). The CDR3 reads CSAFRIFGNEQFF.